The 14 T cell receptor beta chains given below trace back to one sample, sequenced in a study of cytomegalovirus exposure and HLA in healthy donors. Assay used: immunoSEQ multiplex PCR; TCRdb lists only in-frame clones, some missing. The sample consists of about 130,000 clones, approximately 94% of them appearing once. Sequenced input: PBMCs. These receptors all stem from a young man in good health and CMV-seropositive.

The chain joins TRBV9 to TRBJ2-3; 13 bases map to TRBD2. Per the germline V gene, CDR1 is SGDLS and CDR2 is YYNGEE. The CDR3 length is 16 residues. The V and J ends lost 4 bases and 3 bases, in that order; junction bases with no gene match: 5. The CDR3 here is CASSSRLAGGTDTQYF. Written as DNA, the CDR3 is TGTGCCAGCAGCTCCCGACTAGCGGGAGGTACAGATACGCAGTATTTT.

V gene TRBV7-6 combines with J gene TRBJ2-3, with D maybe TRBD2 (5 bases). This CDR3 region has 15 residues. The germline V gene has CDR1 SGHVS and CDR2 FNYEAQ. Between the trimmed V and J ends, which lost 4 bases and 4 bases, there was a span of 15 bases. CDR3 residues: CASSSVALSPDTQYF. Here the CDR3 DNA reads TGTGCCAGCAGCTCAGTAGCGTTGTCACCAGATACGCAGTATTTT. The full variable domain, its missing parts supplied by reference TRBV7-6 and TRBJ2-3, is GAGVSQSPRYKVTKRGQDVALRCDPISGHVSLYWYRQALGQGPEFLTYFNYEAQQDKSGLPNDRFSAERPEGSISTLTIQRTEQRDSAMYRCASSSVALSPDTQYFGPGTRLTVL.

This chain links TRBV12-2 with TRBJ1-2; TRBD1, the table's D call, lacks a check against the DNA. TRBV12-2 is described as a pseudogene. The CDR3 is 15 amino acids. The CDR3, as DNA: TGTGCAAGTCGCTCACCTCAGGGGCCCCTCTATGGCTACACCTTC. Its translation is CASRSPQGPLYGYTF.

This chain joins TRBV28 and TRBJ2-1; D uncertain. The CDR3 is made up of 16 amino acids. The V end lost 2 bases, the J end lost 0 bases, and 11 bases lay between the germline ends. Germline CDR1 and CDR2: MDHEN and SYDVKM. The CDR3 loop is CASSLVRESSYNEQFF. The CDR3 nucleotides read TGTGCCAGCAGTTTAGTTCGTGAGAGCTCCTACAATGAGCAGTTCTTC.

The chain couples TRBV21-1 to TRBJ2-3; the table's D call, TRBD1, was not checked against the DNA. TRBV21-1 counts as a pseudogene. The CDR3 consists of 17 residues. The CDR3 is CASSQRGTPVSADTQYF. CDR3 coding DNA: TGTGCCAGCAGCCAGAGGGGGACACCGGTATCGGCAGATACGCAGTATTTT.

The J gene is TRBJ2-7, the V gene TRBV6-5, with no clear D. CDR3 size: 12 residues. V dropped 4 bases and J dropped 5 bases, with 9 bases sitting between them. Germline assignment: CDR1 MNHEY and CDR2 SVGAGI. Here the CDR3 reads CASSFLINEQYF. The CDR3 nucleotides are TGTGCCAGCAGTTTCCTTATAAACGAGCAGTACTTC.

The chain joins TRBV6-6 to TRBJ2-2; TRBD1 matches at 7 bases. The CDR3 loop spans 15 amino acids. V gave up 6 bases and J gave up 0 bases; unmatched junction bases: 4. From germline, CDR1 is MNHNY and CDR2 SVGAGI (reference sequence). The DNA for the CDR3 is TGTGCCAGCAGAGCAGGGACAGCGAACACCGGGGAGCTGTTTTTT. This sequence encodes CASRAGTANTGELFF.

This sequence joins TRBV18 and TRBJ2-2; 8 bases are shared with TRBD1. The CDR3 is 16 residues long. Germline lookup yields CDR1 KGHSH and CDR2 LQKENI. J lost 2 bases, V lost 2 bases, and 4 bases had no gene match. The CDR3 DNA sequence: TGTGCCAGCTCACCAGCCAGGGGGCCAAACACCGGGGAGCTGTTTTTT. Translating it yields CASSPARGPNTGELFF.

The chain joins TRBV5-4 to TRBJ2-2; 7 bases align to TRBD2. The CDR3 covers 15 residues. V trimming: 3 bases; J trimming: 7 bases; junction bases outside the gene matches: 9. Germline V lookup: CDR1 SGHNT, CDR2 YYREEE (reference sequence). This chain's CDR3 is CASSSPGTTGGELFF. The DNA for the CDR3 is TGTGCCAGCAGCTCCCCCGGGACTACCGGCGGGGAGCTGTTTTTT.

The sample holds a few counts of this clone. The rearrangement uses TRBV25-1 and TRBJ1-2; D remains unclear. V was pared by 10 bases and J by 2 bases, with 17 bases between. CDR1 and CDR2 from the germline V gene are MGHDK and SYGVNS. This CDR3 spans 14 amino acids. The CDR3 sequence is CATPGVDVNYGYTF. The CDR3 coding sequence is TGTGCCACCCCGGGTGTAGACGTAAACTATGGCTACACCTTC.

The CDR3 DNA reads as TGTGCCAGCCACCCAGGGGCCTCCGACTACACCTTC. Translation: CASHPGASDYTF. V usage is TRBV6-6 and J usage is TRBJ1-2; maybe TRBD1 (6 bases). V gave up 8 bases and J gave up 10 bases, with 17 bases separating them. Germline lookup yields CDR1 MNHNY and CDR2 SVGAGI (reference sequence). This CDR3 has 12 residues.

The J gene is TRBJ2-7, the V gene TRBV4-2; 8 nucleotides match TRBD2. V shed 0 bases and J 2 bases; nucleotides not matched to a gene: 6. Looked up from germline, CDR1 is LGHNA and CDR2 is YNFKEQ. The CDR3 covers 16 residues. The CDR3 reads CASSQENGGRTYEQYF. The CDR3 DNA sequence: TGTGCCAGCAGCCAAGAAAACGGCGGGAGGACCTACGAGCAGTACTTC.

This clone appeared a few times. CDR3: CASSFSDRGAFF. In nucleotides, the CDR3 is TGTGCCAGCAGTTTCTCCGACAGGGGAGCTTTCTTT. The rearrangement links TRBV28 to TRBJ1-1; TRBD1 agrees at 8 bases. V shed 3 bases, J shed 10 bases, and the junction held 4 bases outside the gene matches. The germline V gene encodes CDR1 MDHEN and CDR2 SYDVKM. The CDR3 has 12 residues. Based on the CDR3 plus reference TRBV28 and TRBJ1-1, the full variable domain is DVKVTQSSRYLVKRTGEKVFLECVQDMDHENMFWYRQDPGLGLRLIYFSYDVKMKEKGDIPEGYSVSREKKERFSLILESASTNQTSMYLCASSFSDRGAFFGQGTRLTVV.

V gene TRBV5-6 combines with J gene TRBJ1-3; TRBD1 might be the D (5 bases). Germline CDR1 and CDR2: SGHDT and YYEEEE. V was shortened by 2 bases and J by 0 bases, with 18 bases between the two germline ends. The CDR3 runs 18 residues. CDR3 region: CASSFMRGDALSGNTIYF. The CDR3 nucleotides are TGTGCCAGCAGCTTCATGCGGGGGGACGCCCTCTCTGGAAACACCATATATTTT.